The 30 T cell receptor beta chains reported below all come from one sample, sequenced in a study of beta chain features in type 1 diabetes. The entirety of the isolated RNA underwent reverse transcription, so expressed TCRB transcripts were sequenced. The assay was immunoSEQ multiplex PCR, and TCRdb's table has in-frame clones only and misses some. The sample carries 350,000 to 450,000 clones, around 16% recorded once. The specimen was naive CD4+ T cells from blood. These receptors were taken from a woman aged 18 to 35 in good health.

The sample holds a few counts of this clone. The chain has TRBV9 and TRBJ2-4, with D possibly TRBD2 on 5 matching bases. V was shortened by 1 base and J by 0 bases, with 14 bases between the two germline ends. The CDR3 consists of 17 residues. CDR1 SGDLS and CDR2 YYNGEE come from the germline V gene. The CDR3: CASSVSAGSLAKNIQYF. The CDR3 DNA reads TGTGCCAGCAGCGTATCGGCGGGTAGTCTAGCCAAAAACATTCAGTACTTC.

This chain uses TRBV11-2 with TRBJ2-1; 8 nucleotides match TRBD2. The CDR3 sequence is 15 residues long. In germline, CDR1 is SGHAT, CDR2 FQNNGV. The J segment lost 11 bases and the V segment lost 5 bases, leaving 14 bases of the junction unmatched. The CDR3 region is CASSPSSGYSPKQFF. In DNA, the CDR3 is TGTGCCAGCAGCCCCTCTAGCGGGTACAGCCCGAAGCAGTTCTTC.

The rearrangement uses TRBV6-6 and TRBJ2-7; D is possibly TRBD2 (6 bases). V was trimmed by 2 bases and J by 3 bases, leaving 11 bases between them. The CDR3 consists of 14 residues. Germline CDR1 MNHNY, CDR2 SVGAGI (reference sequence). The CDR3 nucleotides read TGTGCCAGCAGTTACCCCGGGGGTCACTACGAGCAGTACTTC. As protein: CASSYPGGHYEQYF.

The table lists this clone with a few counts. The chain links TRBV30 to TRBJ1-2, with 9 nucleotides matching TRBD1. After removal of 3 bases from V and 12 bases from J, the junction contained 11 bases not matched to a gene. This CDR3 has 13 residues. Germline CDR1 GTSNPN, CDR2 SVGIG (reference sequence). CDR3 region: CAWSGGGTGLNTF. CDR3 coding DNA: TGTGCCTGGAGCGGGGGAGGGACAGGGCTCAACACCTTC. The full variable domain, with the rest looked up from reference TRBV30 and TRBJ1-2, is SQTIHQWPATLVQPVGSPLSLECTVEGTSNPNLYWYRQAAGRGLQLLFYSVGIGQISSEVPQNLSASRPQDRQFILSSKKLLLSDSGFYLCAWSGGGTGLNTFGSGTRLTVV.

This clone has only a few counts. Different DNA sequences within this sample yield the same CDR3. The chain joins TRBV15 to TRBJ2-5; 7 bases line up with TRBD1. Germline trimming cut 0 bases from V and 2 bases from J; bases unmatched to any gene: 3. There are 15 residues in the CDR3. Germline-derived CDR1 and CDR2 are LNHNV and YYDKDF (reference sequence). This chain's CDR3 is CATSRDLGQQETQYF. CDR3 DNA: TGTGCCACCAGCAGAGACCTGGGACAGCAAGAGACCCAGTACTTC.

J is TRBJ2-5 and V is TRBV18; the match to TRBD1 covers 10 bases. CDR3 size: 15 residues. CDR1 KGHSH and CDR2 LQKENI come from the germline V gene. Trimming removed 0 bases from V and 3 bases from J; junction bases left unmatched: 1. The CDR3 bases are TGTGCCAGCTCACCACCCGGGACAGGGGAAGAGACCCAGTACTTC. The encoded protein is CASSPPGTGEETQYF.

This clone was counted a few times. The chain combines TRBV14 with TRBJ2-7; 14 bases align to TRBD2. V lost 6 bases, J lost 12 bases, and 7 bases stayed unmatched. The CDR3 has 13 amino acids. The germline CDR1 and CDR2 sequences are SGHDN and FVKESK. CDR3 in DNA: TGTGCCAGCAGTCCGGGACTAGCGGGAGCCCGGTACTTC. It is translated as CASSPGLAGARYF.

In this sample, this clone turned up a few times. The V call is TRBV11-3, the J call TRBJ2-3; 11 nucleotides align to TRBD2. Germline assignment: CDR1 SGHNT and CDR2 YENEEA. The length of the CDR3 is 16 residues. The ends lost 5 bases at V and 5 bases at J; junction bases unmatched: 9. DNA for the CDR3: TGTGCCAGCAGCCGGACCCTAGCGGGAGGCGGAGATACGCAGTATTTT. This sequence encodes CASSRTLAGGGDTQYF.

This clone has only a few counts. V and J are TRBV7-3 and TRBJ1-5; a possible D gene is TRBD1 (5 bases). V gave up 8 bases and J gave up 5 bases, with 13 bases separating them. The CDR3 sequence is 13 residues long. Germline V CDR1 and CDR2: SGHTA, FQGTGA. As DNA, the CDR3 is TGTGCCAGCGGACGACAGCCGGATCAGCCCCAGCATTTT. It encodes CASGRQPDQPQHF. The complete variable domain, with remaining parts taken from reference TRBV7-3 and TRBJ1-5, reads GAGVSQTPSNKVTEKGKYVELRCDPISGHTALYWYRQSLGQGPEFLIYFQGTGAADDSGLPNDRFFAVRPEGSVSTLKIQRTERGDSAVYLCASGRQPDQPQHFGDGTRLSIL.

In this sample, this clone turned up once. CDR3 DNA: TGTGCCAGTAGTATAAATGACAGGGGGCGAGCTTTCTTT. It encodes CASSINDRGRAFF. The chain couples TRBV19 to TRBJ1-1, with TRBD1 matching 10 bases. This CDR3 is built from 13 residues. Trimming took 2 bases from V and 10 from J; bases not matched to a gene: 4. Germline lookup yields CDR1 LNHDA and CDR2 SQIVND (reference sequence).

The V gene is TRBV5-6, the J gene TRBJ2-5, with D perhaps matching TRBD1 (6 bases). Trimming stripped 0 bases from V and 7 bases from J, with 19 bases between. The CDR3 spans 16 residues. Germline V lookup: CDR1 SGHDT, CDR2 YYEEEE. The CDR3 nucleotides read TGTGCCAGCAGCTTGGTCGACAGTGGGGGCGGTAGGACCCAGTACTTC. This encodes CASSLVDSGGGRTQYF.

The chain combines TRBV5-1 with TRBJ2-4; D not certain. The CDR3 is made up of 14 amino acids. Between the trimmed V and J ends, which lost 4 bases and 2 bases, there was a span of 10 bases. The germline gives CDR1 SGHRS, CDR2 YFSETQ. The CDR3: CASSRFVSKNIQYF. In DNA form, the CDR3 reads TGCGCCAGCAGCCGGTTTGTTTCCAAAAACATTCAGTACTTC.

V gene TRBV28 combines with J gene TRBJ2-3; TRBD1 is a possible D gene (5 bases). The CDR3 runs 13 residues. V was trimmed by 7 bases and J by 5 bases, leaving 13 bases between them. Germline values: CDR1 MDHEN, CDR2 SYDVKM. The CDR3 spells CASTSGLGDTQYF. In nucleotides, the CDR3 is TGTGCCAGCACCTCAGGGTTGGGAGATACGCAGTATTTT.

J is TRBJ2-7 and V is TRBV27; possibly TRBD2 for D (5 bases). This CDR3 comprises 14 residues. The ends were cut back, 3 bases at V and 4 bases at J, with 13 bases in the middle. Looked up from germline, CDR1 is MNHEY and CDR2 is SMNVEV (reference sequence). The CDR3 DNA follows: TGTGCCAGCAGTTTCTTCGGGGATCGGTACGAGCAGTACTTC. Its protein product is CASSFFGDRYEQYF.

The chain carries TRBV6-5 and TRBJ1-1, with TRBD1 identical over 8 bases. The germline V gene encodes CDR1 MNHEY and CDR2 SVGAGI. CDR3 length: 15 residues. Losses at the gene ends were 1 base for V and 4 bases for J; bases not matched to a gene: 5. For the CDR3, the DNA is TGTGCCAGCAGTTACTGGCGGACAGGGCCCACTGAAGCTTTCTTT. Translation: CASSYWRTGPTEAFF.

The chain employs TRBV30 and TRBJ1-5; D ambiguous. Per the germline V gene, CDR1 is GTSNPN and CDR2 is SVGIG (reference sequence). CDR3 length: 15 residues. The germline V and J ends were trimmed by 0 bases and 4 bases, with 13 bases remaining between them. The CDR3 DNA reads as TGTGCCTGGAGTGTTGGGATGGGGAGGAATCAGCCCCAGCATTTT. It codes for CAWSVGMGRNQPQHF.

V and J are TRBV6-5 and TRBJ2-7; TRBD1 might be the D (6 bases). V dropped 6 bases and J dropped 1 base, with 16 bases sitting between them. This CDR3 has 15 residues. Germline V gene lookup returns CDR1 MNHEY and CDR2 SVGAGI. CDR3 sequence: CASSDPGQRSYEQYF. CDR3 nucleotides: TGTGCCAGCAGCGACCCTGGACAGAGATCCTACGAGCAGTACTTC.

The chain employs TRBV6-6 and TRBJ2-7, with 7 nucleotides matching TRBD1. CDR3 length equals 15 residues. The V segment lost 2 bases and the J segment 4 bases; nucleotides outside the gene matches: 8. Germline-derived CDR1 and CDR2 are MNHNY and SVGAGI (reference sequence). The CDR3 sequence: CASSYGEGAGYEQYF. The CDR3 DNA is TGTGCCAGCAGTTACGGCGAGGGGGCAGGGTACGAGCAGTACTTC.

This chain uses TRBV29-1 with TRBJ1-1; D is undetermined. CDR3 length: 15 amino acids. Trimming left V 4 bases short and J 5 bases short, with 20 bases between. The germline V gene has CDR1 SQVTM and CDR2 ANQGSEA. In DNA form, the CDR3 reads TGCAGCGTTGCCACGACGCGGGGTTCGGGAACTGAAGCTTTCTTT. Translating it yields CSVATTRGSGTEAFF.

The chain links TRBV30 to TRBJ2-1; a weak D match, TRBD1 (6 bases). Trimming shortened V by 5 bases and J by 3 bases, and 17 bases separated the two germline ends. This CDR3 has 15 residues. The germline CDR1 and CDR2 sequences are GTSNPN and SVGIG (reference sequence). The CDR3 bases are TGTGCCTGGGTCCAGACAGGCGCTTTCTACAATGAGCAGTTCTTC. It encodes CAWVQTGAFYNEQFF.

This clone was recorded a few times. The rearrangement uses TRBV15 and TRBJ2-7; 10 bases are shared with TRBD2. The germline gives CDR1 LNHNV, CDR2 YYDKDF (reference sequence). J lost 5 bases, V lost 0 bases, and 4 bases had no gene match. The CDR3 is 15 amino acids. The CDR3 nucleotides read TGTGCCACCAGCAGAGATGAGCTAGCGGGAGACGAGCAGTACTTC. Its translation: CATSRDELAGDEQYF.

This clone was seen only a few times. The chain employs TRBV10-3 and TRBJ2-1, with TRBD2 matching 10 bases. Trimming took 6 bases from V and 4 from J; bases not matched to a gene: 6. The CDR3 runs to 15 residues. Germline V gives CDR1 ENHRY, CDR2 SYGVKD. The CDR3 here is CAIRGGLAEYNEQFF. CDR3 coding DNA: TGTGCCATCAGGGGCGGACTAGCGGAATACAATGAGCAGTTCTTC.

Only a few counts were recorded for this clone. The chain has TRBV13 and TRBJ2-7; D gene uncertain. Trimming pared 0 bases from V and 3 bases from J, leaving 12 bases between. The CDR3 has 15 residues. The germline CDR1 and CDR2 sequences are PRHDT and FYEKMQ (reference sequence). The CDR3 protein is CASSLGKAYYYEQYF. CDR3 sequence (DNA): TGTGCCAGCAGCTTAGGAAAGGCCTACTACTACGAGCAGTACTTC.

The table lists this clone with a few counts. V gene TRBV29-1 combines with J gene TRBJ2-3; 9 nucleotides agree with TRBD2. V was clipped by 4 bases and J by 4 bases; unmatched bases: 9. Germline V gene data show CDR1 as SQVTM and CDR2 as ANQGSEA. The CDR3 is 15 residues long. CDR3 loop: CSVGVLAGRSDTQYF. As DNA, the CDR3 is TGCAGCGTTGGGGTGCTAGCGGGAAGGTCAGATACGCAGTATTTT.

This clone came up a few times. The chain carries TRBV6-5 and TRBJ2-4, with D hard to call. The CDR3 extends over 14 amino acids. Germline loops: CDR1 MNHEY, CDR2 SVGAGI. The germline V and J ends were trimmed by 7 bases and 3 bases, with 13 bases remaining between them. The CDR3 protein is CASIDRLGKNIQYF. The DNA of the CDR3 is TGTGCCAGCATTGATAGGCTAGGCAAAAACATTCAGTACTTC.

CDR3 DNA: TGTGCCAGCAGCTCTCCGGGACTGGCTAATGAAAAACTGTTTTTT. Its translation is CASSSPGLANEKLFF. V usage is TRBV7-9 and J usage is TRBJ1-4; a weak D match, TRBD1 (5 bases). The ends were cut back, 4 bases at V and 3 bases at J, with 12 bases in the middle. From germline, CDR1 is SEHNR and CDR2 FQNEAQ (reference sequence). The CDR3 covers 15 residues.

This clone was seen a few times. The J gene is TRBJ2-5, the V gene TRBV6-5; TRBD2 matches 10 bases. V shed 6 bases, J shed 2 bases, and the junction held 0 bases outside the gene matches. Germline V gene lookup returns CDR1 MNHEY and CDR2 SVGAGI. The CDR3 length is 13 residues. CDR3 in amino acids: CASRTSGQETQYF. The CDR3 coding sequence is TGTGCCAGCAGGACTAGCGGGCAAGAGACCCAGTACTTC.

This clone has more than one count but fewer than ten. The rearrangement uses TRBV7-2 and TRBJ2-1; D is possibly TRBD1 (5 bases). The CDR3 is made up of 13 amino acids. With 5 bases removed from V and 10 bases from J, the gap between germline ends came to 15 bases. Germline V gene sequence: CDR1 SGHTA, CDR2 FQGNSA. CDR3 amino acids: CASSPLPRQEQFF. CDR3 coding DNA: TGTGCCAGCAGCCCCCTGCCCCGACAGGAGCAGTTCTTC.

About this clone: Distinct nucleotide sequences in the sample also encode this CDR3. The V call is TRBV14, the J call TRBJ1-4, with 7 bases identical to TRBD1. Losses at the gene ends were 1 base for V and 5 bases for J; bases not matched to a gene: 4. The CDR3 runs 15 residues. The germline V gene encodes CDR1 SGHDN and CDR2 FVKESK. The CDR3: CASSQGGQPNEKLFF. DNA of the CDR3: TGTGCCAGCAGCCAAGGGGGACAGCCAAATGAAAAACTGTTTTTT.

The chain joins TRBV29-1 to TRBJ1-2, with 7 bases identical to TRBD1. This CDR3 comprises 14 residues. V shed 7 bases, J shed 4 bases, and the junction held 12 bases outside the gene matches. Germline CDR1 SQVTM, CDR2 ANQGSEA. In DNA, the CDR3 is TGCAGCGCAGAGACAGGGAAGGGATCCTATGGCTACACCTTC. Translated, it gives CSAETGKGSYGYTF.